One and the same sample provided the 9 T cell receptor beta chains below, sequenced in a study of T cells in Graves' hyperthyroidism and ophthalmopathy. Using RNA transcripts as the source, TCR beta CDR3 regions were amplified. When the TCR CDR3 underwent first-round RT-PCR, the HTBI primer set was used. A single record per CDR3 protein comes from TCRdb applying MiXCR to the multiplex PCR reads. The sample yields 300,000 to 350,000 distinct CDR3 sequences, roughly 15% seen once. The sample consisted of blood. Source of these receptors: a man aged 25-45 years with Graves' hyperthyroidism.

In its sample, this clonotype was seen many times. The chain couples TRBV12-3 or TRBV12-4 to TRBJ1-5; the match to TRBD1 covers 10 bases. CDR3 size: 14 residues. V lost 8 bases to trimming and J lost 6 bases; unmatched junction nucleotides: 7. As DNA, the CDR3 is TGTGCCAGCCGCGGGACAGGGGTGGGTCAGCCCCAGCATTTT. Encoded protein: CASRGTGVGQPQHF.

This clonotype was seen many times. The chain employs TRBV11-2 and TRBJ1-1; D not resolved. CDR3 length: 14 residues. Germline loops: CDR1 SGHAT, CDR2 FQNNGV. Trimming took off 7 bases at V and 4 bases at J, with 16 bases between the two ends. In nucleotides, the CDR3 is TGTGCCAGCACCCTATCCCCGGGCCCCACTGAAGCTTTCTTT. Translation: CASTLSPGPTEAFF.

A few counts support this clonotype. Written as DNA, the CDR3 is TGTGCCAGCGGGACAGTCCTTAATCAGCCCCAGCATTTT. Translated, it gives CASGTVLNQPQHF. V gene TRBV2 combines with J gene TRBJ1-5; 7 positions agree with TRBD1. CDR3 length: 13 amino acids. Losses at the gene ends were 8 bases for V and 4 bases for J; bases not matched to a gene: 5. CDR1 SNHLY and CDR2 FYNNEI come from the germline V gene.

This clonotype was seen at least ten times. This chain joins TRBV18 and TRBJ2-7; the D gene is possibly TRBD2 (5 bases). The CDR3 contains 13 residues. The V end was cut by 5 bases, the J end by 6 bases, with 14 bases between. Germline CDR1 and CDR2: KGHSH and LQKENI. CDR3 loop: CASSAAGRREQYF. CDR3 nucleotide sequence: TGTGCCAGCTCAGCCGCGGGCAGGCGCGAGCAGTACTTC.

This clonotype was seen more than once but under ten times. The CDR3 bases are TGTGCCAGCAGCTTAGGTCGGGATACTATGAATGAGCAGTTCTTC. Its translation: CASSLGRDTMNEQFF. V gene TRBV7-8 combines with J gene TRBJ2-1, with a tentative D call TRBD2 (5 bases). V was shortened by 1 base and J by 7 bases, with 14 bases between the two germline ends. Per germline, CDR1 SGHVS and CDR2 FQNEAQ. The CDR3 sequence is 15 residues long.

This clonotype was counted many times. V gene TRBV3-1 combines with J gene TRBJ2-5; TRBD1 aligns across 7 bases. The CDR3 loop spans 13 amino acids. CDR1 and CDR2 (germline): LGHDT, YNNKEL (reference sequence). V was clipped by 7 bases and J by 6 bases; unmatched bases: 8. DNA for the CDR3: TGTGCCAGCATGAACAGGGGCAGGCAGACCCAGTACTTC. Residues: CASMNRGRQTQYF.

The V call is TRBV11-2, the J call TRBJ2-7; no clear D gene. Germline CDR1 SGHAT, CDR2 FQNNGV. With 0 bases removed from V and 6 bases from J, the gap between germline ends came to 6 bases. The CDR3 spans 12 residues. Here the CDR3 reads CASSLDRSEQYF. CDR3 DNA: TGTGCCAGCAGCTTAGATCGCTCCGAGCAGTACTTC.

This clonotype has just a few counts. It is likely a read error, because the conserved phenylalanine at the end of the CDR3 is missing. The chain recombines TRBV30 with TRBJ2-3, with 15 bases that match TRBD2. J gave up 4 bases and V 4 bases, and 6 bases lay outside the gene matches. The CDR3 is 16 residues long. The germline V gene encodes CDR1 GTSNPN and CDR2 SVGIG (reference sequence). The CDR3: CAWTPGLAGGPDTQYS. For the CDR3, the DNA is TGTGCCTGGACCCCCGGACTAGCGGGAGGGCCAGATACGCAGTATTCT.

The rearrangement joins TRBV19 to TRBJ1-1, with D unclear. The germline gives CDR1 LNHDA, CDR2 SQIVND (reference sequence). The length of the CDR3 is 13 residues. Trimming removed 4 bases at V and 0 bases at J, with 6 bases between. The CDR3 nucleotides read TGTGCCAGTAGTACCGGACTGAACACTGAAGCTTTCTTT. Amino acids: CASSTGLNTEAFF.